This note documents a single T cell receptor (beta chain) sequence. TCRdb reprocessed the 5' RACE reads and reports one entry per CDR3 protein, with no DNA. Its clone listing holds about 460,000 distinct CDR3 sequences. The entry originates in a study of T cells expressing NK-cell markers. The CDR3 is made up of 14 amino acids. The sequence derives from a woman aged 50 to 65 in good health. The sequenced material came from blood T cells: a sorted CD56 or NKG2C T cell subset, CD4+ or CD8+ T cells, or bulk PBMC T cells (not recorded which). This sequence joins TRBV12-3 or TRBV12-4 and TRBJ2-5; without DNA, the TCRdb call of TRBD1 cannot be checked. CDR3 region: CASRPAQGGETQYF.